This TCR beta chain was documented in a study of blood T cell repertoires in COVID-19. Overall study: Sources were T cells, B-cell-depleted T cells, or PBMCs; the material itself was cDNA or gDNA.

Trimming at V came to 4 bases and at J to 4 bases, leaving 5 bases not matched to a gene. Germline V gene lookup returns CDR1 SGHRS and CDR2 YFSETQ. This CDR3 has 14 amino acids. Original processing notes: Reference gene primers were amplified, and this amplification served to estimate nucleated cell counts. Sequenced by immunoSEQ multiplex PCR; TCRdb stores in-frame clones only, minus some. Clone size and the V and J calls come from that table; the DNA yielded D and trimming. The sample carries hundreds of thousands of clones, 88% recorded once. The clonotype originates from a woman aged 40 to 49 who had recovered from COVID-19. Sequenced: peripheral blood. The chain couples TRBV5-1 to TRBJ1-2; 9 bases match TRBD1. CDR3 loop: CASSHGQGSYGYTF. In DNA form, the CDR3 reads TGCGCCAGCAGCCACGGACAGGGGAGCTATGGCTACACCTTC. Drawing the rest from reference TRBV5-1 and TRBJ1-2, the complete variable domain is KAGVTQTPRYLIKTRGQQVTLSCSPISGHRSVSWYQQTPGQGLQFLFEYFSETQRNKGNFPGRFSGRQFSNSRSEMNVSTLELGDSALYLCASSHGQGSYGYTFGSGTRLTVV.